Listed here are 8 T cell receptor beta chains from one sample, sequenced in a study of post-analysis software for immune sequencing data. Study-wide results and limits: Four or five TRBV segments, including TRBV5-6, TRBV5-1 and TRBV20-1, were more frequent in patients than controls.

TCR beta cDNA libraries included unique molecular identifiers. TCRdb called the PCR reads again in MiXCR, with one record for every CDR3 protein. The data hold roughly 670,000 distinct CDR3 sequences, with 55% to 60% observed a single time. These TCRs are of unknown antigen specificity. Source material: blood. These receptors all come from a girl under 10 years old with multiple sclerosis.

As to this clonotype: A much bigger clone sits one base away, suggesting this may be a read error. This sequence joins TRBV25-1 and TRBJ2-5; D is unresolved. The CDR3 is made up of 10 amino acids. Germline assignment: CDR1 MGHDK and CDR2 SYGVNS. CDR3 region: CASSEETRYF. For the CDR3, the DNA is TGTGCCAGCAGTGAAGAGACCCGGTACTTC.

This chain connects TRBV27 to TRBJ2-1; TRBD2 agrees at 7 bases. Germline CDR1 reads MNHEY; CDR2 reads SMNVEV (reference sequence). CDR3 length: 12 residues. Trimming cost V 6 bases and J 7 bases; bases outside gene matches: 3. CDR3: CASRGLINEQFF. CDR3 DNA: TGTGCCAGCAGGGGACTAATAAATGAGCAGTTCTTC.

The V gene is TRBV20-1, the J gene TRBJ2-5; 7 nucleotides agree with TRBD2. V trimming: 2 bases; J trimming: 4 bases; junction bases outside the gene matches: 16. Germline values: CDR1 DFQATT, CDR2 SNEGSKA (reference sequence). The CDR3 contains 17 residues. The CDR3 region has the DNA TGCAGTGCTAGAAGAGCAGGAGGGAGGGCCGGAGGAGAGACCCAGTACTTC. It translates to CSARRAGGRAGGETQYF.

With regard to this clonotype: The junction does not match germline at one end; this may be a read error. The chain's CDR3 is CSAGGLAGVRTDTQYF. CDR3 coding DNA: TGCAGTGCTGGAGGACTAGCGGGAGTACGGACAGATACACAGTATTTT. The V call is TRBV20-1, the J call TRBJ2-3; 13 bases line up with TRBD2. Germline V gene lookup returns CDR1 DFQATT and CDR2 SNEGSKA (reference sequence). The CDR3 sequence is 16 residues long.

In its sample, this clonotype was seen a few times. This chain uses TRBV12-3 or TRBV12-4 with TRBJ2-4; 9 nucleotides agree with TRBD2. The CDR3 runs to 15 residues. With V trimmed by 3 bases and J by 6 bases, 6 bases remained unmatched. The CDR3 region has the DNA TGTGCCAGCAGTTTCGGTGATAGCGGGGGAAACATTCAGTACTTC. This codes for CASSFGDSGGNIQYF.

As concerns this clonotype: At one end, the junction sequence differs from germline, possibly due to a read error. The chain combines TRBV10-3 with TRBJ2-7, with a tentative D call TRBD2 (6 bases). The CDR3 spans 15 residues. Germline-derived CDR1 and CDR2 are ENHRY and SYGVKD. The DNA for the CDR3 is TGTGCCGTCAGTTTGGAGGGAGCCTTATCCTACGAGCAGTACTTC. Translation: CAVSLEGALSYEQYF.

The chain joins TRBV29-1 to TRBJ2-1, with D possibly TRBD2 on 5 matching bases. Germline V CDR1 and CDR2: SQVTM, ANQGSEA. Trimming removed 7 bases from V and 0 bases from J, with 16 bases in between. This CDR3 is built from 15 residues. This chain's CDR3 is CSAPGGASSYNEQFF. The CDR3 DNA sequence: TGCAGCGCCCCCGGAGGTGCGAGCTCCTACAATGAGCAGTTCTTC.

The chain couples TRBV6-5 to TRBJ1-1; D is perhaps TRBD1 (5 bases). V lost 0 bases, J lost 5 bases, and 13 bases lay in between. The length of the CDR3 is 15 residues. CDR1 is MNHEY and CDR2 is SVGAGI in the germline V gene. The CDR3 sequence: CASSYSGVQGTEAFF. Written as DNA, the CDR3 is TGTGCCAGCAGTTACTCAGGGGTGCAAGGAACTGAAGCTTTCTTT.